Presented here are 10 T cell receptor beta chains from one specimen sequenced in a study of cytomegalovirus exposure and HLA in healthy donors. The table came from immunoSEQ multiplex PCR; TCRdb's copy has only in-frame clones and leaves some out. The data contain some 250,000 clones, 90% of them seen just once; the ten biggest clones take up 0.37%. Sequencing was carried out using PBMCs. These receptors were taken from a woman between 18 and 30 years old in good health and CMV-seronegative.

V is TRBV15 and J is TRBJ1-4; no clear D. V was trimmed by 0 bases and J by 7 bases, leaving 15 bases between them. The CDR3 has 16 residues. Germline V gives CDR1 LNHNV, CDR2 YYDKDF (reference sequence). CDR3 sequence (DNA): TGTGCCACCAGCAGAGATCGGCGTGCCGGGAGTGAAAAACTGTTTTTT. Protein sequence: CATSRDRRAGSEKLFF.

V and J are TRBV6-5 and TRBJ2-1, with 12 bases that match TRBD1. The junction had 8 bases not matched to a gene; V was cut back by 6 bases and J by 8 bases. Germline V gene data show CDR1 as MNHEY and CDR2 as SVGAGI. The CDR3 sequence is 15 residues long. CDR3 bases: TGTGCCAGCAGATCTCCGGGACAGGGGGCCGATGAGCAGTTCTTC. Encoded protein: CASRSPGQGADEQFF.

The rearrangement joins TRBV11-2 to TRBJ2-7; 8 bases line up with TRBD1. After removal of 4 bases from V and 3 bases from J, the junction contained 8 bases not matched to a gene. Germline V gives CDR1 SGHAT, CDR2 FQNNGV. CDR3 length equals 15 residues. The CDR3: CASSSPVTGGYEQYF. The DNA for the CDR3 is TGTGCCAGCAGCTCACCGGTAACAGGGGGCTACGAGCAGTACTTC. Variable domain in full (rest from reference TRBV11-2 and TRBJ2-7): EAGVAQSPRYKIIEKRQSVAFWCNPISGHATLYWYQQILGQGPKLLIQFQNNGVVDDSQLPKDRFSAERLKGVDSTLKIQPAKLEDSAVYLCASSSPVTGGYEQYFGPGTRLTVT.

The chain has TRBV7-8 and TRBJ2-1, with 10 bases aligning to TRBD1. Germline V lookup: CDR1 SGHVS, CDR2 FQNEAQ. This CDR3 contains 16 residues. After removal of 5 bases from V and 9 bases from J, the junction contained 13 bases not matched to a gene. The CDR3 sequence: CASSPDRGNNNGEQFF. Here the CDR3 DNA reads TGTGCCAGCAGCCCGGACAGGGGGAATAATAACGGTGAGCAGTTCTTC.

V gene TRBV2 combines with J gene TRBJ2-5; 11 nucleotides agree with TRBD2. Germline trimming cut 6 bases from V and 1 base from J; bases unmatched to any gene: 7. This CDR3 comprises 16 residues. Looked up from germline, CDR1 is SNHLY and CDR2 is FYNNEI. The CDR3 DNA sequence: TGTGCCAGCAGCGGCCCTACTAGCGGGGGCCAAGAGACCCAGTACTTC. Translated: CASSGPTSGGQETQYF.

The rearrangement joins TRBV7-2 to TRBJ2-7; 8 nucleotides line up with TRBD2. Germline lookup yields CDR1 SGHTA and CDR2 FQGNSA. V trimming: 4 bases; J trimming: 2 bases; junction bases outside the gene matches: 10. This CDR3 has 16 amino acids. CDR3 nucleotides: TGTGCCAGCAGCTCCCGGCGGACTAGCATCGCCTACGAGCAGTACTTC. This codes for CASSSRRTSIAYEQYF.

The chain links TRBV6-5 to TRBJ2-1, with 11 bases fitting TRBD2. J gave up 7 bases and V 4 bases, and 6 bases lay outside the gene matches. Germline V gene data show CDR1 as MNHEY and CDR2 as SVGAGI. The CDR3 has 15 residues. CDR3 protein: CASSLAGGPWNEQFF. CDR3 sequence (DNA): TGTGCCAGCAGTTTAGCGGGGGGGCCCTGGAATGAGCAGTTCTTC.

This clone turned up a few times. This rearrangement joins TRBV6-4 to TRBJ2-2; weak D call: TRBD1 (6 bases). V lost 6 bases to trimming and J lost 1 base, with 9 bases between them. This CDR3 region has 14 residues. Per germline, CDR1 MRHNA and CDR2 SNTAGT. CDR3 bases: TGTGCCAGCAGCCCGACAGGGAACACCGGGGAGCTGTTTTTT. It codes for CASSPTGNTGELFF.

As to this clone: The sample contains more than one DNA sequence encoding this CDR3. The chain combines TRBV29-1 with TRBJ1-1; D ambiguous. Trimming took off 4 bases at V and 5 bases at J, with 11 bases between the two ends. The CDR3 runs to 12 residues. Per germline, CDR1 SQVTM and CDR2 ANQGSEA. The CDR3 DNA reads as TGCAGCGTTGCGTCAGGTGATACTGAAGCTTTCTTT. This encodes CSVASGDTEAFF.

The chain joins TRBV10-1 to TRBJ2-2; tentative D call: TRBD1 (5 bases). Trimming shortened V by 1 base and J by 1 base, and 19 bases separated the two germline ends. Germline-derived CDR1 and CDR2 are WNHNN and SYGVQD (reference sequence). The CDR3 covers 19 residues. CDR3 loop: CASSEWVREWPGNTGELFF. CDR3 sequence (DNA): TGCGCCAGCAGTGAGTGGGTCAGGGAATGGCCAGGGAACACCGGGGAGCTGTTTTTT.